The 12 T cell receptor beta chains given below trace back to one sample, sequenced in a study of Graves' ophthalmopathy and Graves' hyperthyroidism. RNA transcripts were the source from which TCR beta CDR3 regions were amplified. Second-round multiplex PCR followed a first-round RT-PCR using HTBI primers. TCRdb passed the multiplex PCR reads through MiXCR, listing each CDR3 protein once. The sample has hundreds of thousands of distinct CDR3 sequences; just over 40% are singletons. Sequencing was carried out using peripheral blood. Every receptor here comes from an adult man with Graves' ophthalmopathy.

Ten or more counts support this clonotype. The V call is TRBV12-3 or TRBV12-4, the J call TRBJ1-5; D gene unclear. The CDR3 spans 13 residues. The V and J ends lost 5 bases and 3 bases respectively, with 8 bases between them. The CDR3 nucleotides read TGTGCCAGCAGTGTGGGTTTCAATCAGCCCCAGCATTTT. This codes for CASSVGFNQPQHF.

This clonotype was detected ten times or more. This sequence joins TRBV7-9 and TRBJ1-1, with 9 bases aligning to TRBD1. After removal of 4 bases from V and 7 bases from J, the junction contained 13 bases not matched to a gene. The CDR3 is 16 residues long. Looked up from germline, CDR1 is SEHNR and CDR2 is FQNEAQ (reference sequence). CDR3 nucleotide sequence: TGTGCCAGCAGCTCACTCCTACAGGGGGCCCGGGGTGAAGCTTTCTTT. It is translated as CASSSLLQGARGEAFF.

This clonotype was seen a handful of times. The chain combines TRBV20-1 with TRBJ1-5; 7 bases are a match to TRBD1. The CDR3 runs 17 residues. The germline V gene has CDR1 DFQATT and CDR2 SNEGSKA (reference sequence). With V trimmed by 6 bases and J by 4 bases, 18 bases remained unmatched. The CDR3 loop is CSATGTATASENQPQHF. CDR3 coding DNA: TGCAGTGCCACCGGGACAGCGACCGCCAGTGAAAATCAGCCCCAGCATTTT.

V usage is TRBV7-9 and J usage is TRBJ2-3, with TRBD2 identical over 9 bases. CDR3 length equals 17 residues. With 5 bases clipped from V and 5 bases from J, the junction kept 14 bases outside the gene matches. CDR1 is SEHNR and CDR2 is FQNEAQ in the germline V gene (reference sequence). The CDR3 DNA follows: TGTGCCAGCAGCCTGGGACTAGCCCTGATTTCAGGAGATACGCAGTATTTT. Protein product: CASSLGLALISGDTQYF.

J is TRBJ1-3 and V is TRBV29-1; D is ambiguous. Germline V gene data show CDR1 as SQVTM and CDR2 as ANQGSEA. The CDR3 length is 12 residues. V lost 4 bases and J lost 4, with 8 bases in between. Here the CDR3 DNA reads TGCAGCGTTGCCCCAGACGGAAACACCATATATTTT. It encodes CSVAPDGNTIYF.

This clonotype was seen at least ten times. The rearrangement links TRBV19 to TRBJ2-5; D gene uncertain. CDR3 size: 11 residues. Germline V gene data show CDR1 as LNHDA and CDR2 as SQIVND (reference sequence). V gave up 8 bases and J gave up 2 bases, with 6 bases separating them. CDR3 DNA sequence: TGTGCCAGTGGGTCTCAAGAGACCCAGTACTTC. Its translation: CASGSQETQYF.

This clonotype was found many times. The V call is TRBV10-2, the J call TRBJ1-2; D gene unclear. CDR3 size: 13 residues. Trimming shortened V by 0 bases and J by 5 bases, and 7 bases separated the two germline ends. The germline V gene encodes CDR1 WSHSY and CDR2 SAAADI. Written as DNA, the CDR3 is TGCGCCAGCAGTGAGTCCCGGAGTTATGGCTACACCTTC. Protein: CASSESRSYGYTF.

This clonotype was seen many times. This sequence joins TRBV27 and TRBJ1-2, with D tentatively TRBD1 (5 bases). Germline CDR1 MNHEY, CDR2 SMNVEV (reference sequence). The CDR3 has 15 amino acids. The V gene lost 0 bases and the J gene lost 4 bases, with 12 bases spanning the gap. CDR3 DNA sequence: TGTGCCAGCAGTTTATCCCGGGCAGGGCGCTATGGCTACACCTTC. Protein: CASSLSRAGRYGYTF.

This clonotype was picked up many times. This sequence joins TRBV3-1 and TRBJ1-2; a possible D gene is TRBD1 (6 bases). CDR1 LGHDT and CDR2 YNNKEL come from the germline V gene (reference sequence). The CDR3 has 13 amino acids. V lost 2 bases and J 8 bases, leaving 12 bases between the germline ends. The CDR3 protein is CASSQRQGRGYTF. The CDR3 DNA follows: TGTGCCAGCAGCCAAAGGCAGGGGCGCGGCTACACCTTC.

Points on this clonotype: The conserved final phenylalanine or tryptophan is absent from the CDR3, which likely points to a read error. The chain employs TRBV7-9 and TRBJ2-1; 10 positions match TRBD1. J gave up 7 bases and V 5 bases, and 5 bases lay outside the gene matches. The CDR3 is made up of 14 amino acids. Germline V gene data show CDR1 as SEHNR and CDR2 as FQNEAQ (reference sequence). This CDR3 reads CASSPGTGDNEQFV. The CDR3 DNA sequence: TGTGCCAGCAGCCCCGGGACAGGGGATAATGAGCAGTTCGTC.

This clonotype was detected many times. In nucleotides, the CDR3 is TGTGCCAGCAGCTGGAAGTTGCTTGGAGAGACCCAGTACTTC. As protein: CASSWKLLGETQYF. The rearrangement links TRBV11-2 to TRBJ2-5; D remains ambiguous. V was pared by 4 bases and J by 4 bases, with 13 bases between. Germline V gene sequence: CDR1 SGHAT, CDR2 FQNNGV. The CDR3 length is 14 residues.

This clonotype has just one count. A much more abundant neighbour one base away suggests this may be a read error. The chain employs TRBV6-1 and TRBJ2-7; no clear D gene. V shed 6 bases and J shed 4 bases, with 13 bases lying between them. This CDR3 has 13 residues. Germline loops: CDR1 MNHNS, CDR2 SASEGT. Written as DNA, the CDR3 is TGTGCCAGCAGCGTCCCCGGGCGGTACGAGCAGTACTTC. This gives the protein CASSVPGRYEQYF.